These T cell receptor beta chains were read from a single sample in a study of blood T cells in healthy people across ages. From the 5' RACE reads, TCRdb called clonotypes with MiXCR, one entry per CDR3 protein. The sample includes approximately 780,000 distinct CDR3 sequences, more than 25% of them seen just once. The data also belong to a second study, concerning T cells of mothers and their children.

Specimen: blood. These receptors were taken from a boy younger than 18 in good health. The CDR3 runs from the conserved cysteine through the conserved F or W. The order of the fields is clone size, J gene, D gene, V gene, CDR3 DNA, CDR3 protein. A D gene is named only where the DNA matches it firmly. The size field is filled for only some rows; it gives once, few, many or a size class.

NA,TRBJ2-5,NA,TRBV4-2,TGTGCCAGCAGCCAAGGAAGTGGGTCAGGGTTCTCGGAGACCCAGTACTTC,CASSQGSGSGFSETQYF
NA,TRBJ2-3,TRBD1,TRBV20-1,TGCAGTGCTAGAGACGTAGACGGACAGGGCCACACAGATACGCAGTATTTT,CSARDVDGQGHTDTQYF
few,TRBJ1-4,NA,TRBV12-3/TRBV12-4,TGTGCCAGCAGTTCACGTCCGGAGGCTAATGAAAAACTGTTTTTT,CASSSRPEANEKLFF
many,TRBJ1-4,TRBD1,TRBV9,TGTGCCAGCAGCGACGTACAGGGGTCTAATGAAAAACTGTTTTTT,CASSDVQGSNEKLFF
NA,TRBJ2-1,NA,TRBV7-9,TGTGCCAGCAGCGACGGGAGGGACAGGGTCAACGAGCAGTTCTTC,CASSDGRDRVNEQFF
NA,TRBJ2-7,NA,TRBV4-1,TGCGCCAGCAGCCCCGTGGTCCTCTCCTACGAGCAGTACTTC,CASSPVVLSYEQYF
NA,TRBJ1-1,NA,TRBV5-1,TGCGCCAGCAGCTTGGGGGGGTACGGAGTTGATGAAGCTTTCTTT,CASSLGGYGVDEAFF
NA,TRBJ2-7,NA,TRBV9,TGTGCCAGCAGCGTAGGTGGCGCCCACTCCTACGAGCAGTACTTC,CASSVGGAHSYEQYF
NA,TRBJ2-1,TRBD2,TRBV7-9,TGTGCCAGCAGCCATCGGGAGGGCCGCTCCTACAATGAGCAGTTCTTC,CASSHREGRSYNEQFF
few,TRBJ2-5,NA,TRBV27,TGTGCCAGCCGAAGGAGAGGGTTTACCCAAGAGACCCAGTACTTC,CASRRRGFTQETQYF
few,TRBJ2-7,NA,TRBV7-9,TGTGCCAGCAGCTCCGATTTAGGCCTACGGTACTTC,CASSSDLGLRYF
few,TRBJ1-1,NA,TRBV14,TGTGCCAGCAGCCAAGATACGGGCCCAGGTGGGAACACTGAAGCTTTCTTT,CASSQDTGPGGNTEAFF
few,TRBJ2-7,TRBD2,TRBV7-8,TGTGCCAGCAGCCCTAGGATTGAGCGGGGGGGCCCCTACGAGCAGTACTTC,CASSPRIERGGPYEQYF
NA,TRBJ1-1,NA,TRBV6-4,TGTGCCAGCATCATAATTCTTCCGGGACAGAACACTGAAGCTTTCTTT,CASIIILPGQNTEAFF
NA,TRBJ2-7,NA,TRBV29-1,TGCAGCGTCGACCAGGGTGGGGGGTACGAGCAGTACTTC,CSVDQGGGYEQYF
few,TRBJ2-1,NA,TRBV12-3/TRBV12-4,TGTGCCAGCAGTTTAGAAACGGGGGAGCAGTTCTTC,CASSLETGEQFF
few,TRBJ2-7,TRBD1,TRBV6-5,TGTGCCAGCAGTTACGGACAGGGGTCCAACGAGCAGTACTTC,CASSYGQGSNEQYF
NA,TRBJ1-5,NA,TRBV2,TGTGCCAGCAGTGAAGGCAGGGCCAATCAGCCCCAGCATTTT,CASSEGRANQPQHF
NA,TRBJ2-7,TRBD1,TRBV18,TGTGCCAGCTCACCACAAGTGGGACAGGGAACCTACGAGCAGTACTTC,CASSPQVGQGTYEQYF
NA,TRBJ2-3,NA,TRBV15,TGTGCCACCAGCAGAGAGGCGGATACGCAGTATTTT,CATSREADTQYF
few,TRBJ1-1,TRBD1,TRBV12-3/TRBV12-4,TGTGCCAGCAGTCCCACCGGGACAGGGGACACTGAAGCTTTCTTT,CASSPTGTGDTEAFF
few,TRBJ2-1,NA,TRBV7-2,TGTGCCAGCAGCTTACGACCTGGGCTAGCCGGCGGTGAGCAGTTCTTC,CASSLRPGLAGGEQFF
NA,TRBJ2-5,TRBD2,TRBV20-1,TGCAGTGCTAGAGATCAAAAGCGGGGGGGCGAAGAGACCCAGTACTTC,CSARDQKRGGEETQYF
NA,TRBJ2-1,TRBD2,TRBV10-3,TGTGCCATCAGTGGAGCGGGGGGCTACAATGAGCAGTTCTTC,CAISGAGGYNEQFF
NA,TRBJ2-7,NA,TRBV6-5,TGTGCCAGCAGGAAAAGGGGCACAGCCTACGAGCAGTACTTC,CASRKRGTAYEQYF
many,TRBJ1-5,TRBD1,TRBV12-3/TRBV12-4,TGTGCCAGCAGCCAGACAGGGGGCAATCAGCCCCAGCATTTT,CASSQTGGNQPQHF
NA,TRBJ2-3,NA,TRBV30,TGTGCCTGGAGGAGTACAACGACGCAGTATTTT,CAWRSTTTQYF
NA,TRBJ2-3,TRBD2,TRBV20-1,TGCAGTGCTATGAGAGCGGGGGCCGGCACAGATACGCAGTATTTT,CSAMRAGAGTDTQYF
NA,TRBJ2-7,TRBD1,TRBV27,TGTGCCAGCAGTTTATGGGGACAGGGGAGAGGCTACGAGCAGTACTTC,CASSLWGQGRGYEQYF
NA,TRBJ2-5,NA,TRBV9,TGTGCCAGCAGCGTGGCGCCCGTAACTCAAGAGACCCAGTACTTC,CASSVAPVTQETQYF
NA,TRBJ2-5,NA,TRBV2,TGTGCCAGCCAATGGGGCCCAGAGACCCAGTACTTC,CASQWGPETQYF
many,TRBJ1-2,TRBD1,TRBV20-1,TGCAGTGCTCTCCAGGGGGCCTATGGCTACACCTTC,CSALQGAYGYTF
NA,TRBJ2-1,TRBD2,TRBV19,TGTGCCAGTAGTACGACTAGCGGGGGGGCAACGATCTATGAGCAGTTCTTC,CASSTTSGGATIYEQFF
few,TRBJ2-3,NA,TRBV20-1,TGCAGTGCGCCGGGACTCAACACAGATACGCAGTATTTT,CSAPGLNTDTQYF
NA,TRBJ1-2,NA,TRBV10-3,TGTGCCATCAGTGAGCCCTGGGGGGGTCCCCTCTACTATGGCTGCACCTTC,CAISEPWGGPLYYGCTF
few,TRBJ2-7,TRBD1,TRBV11-2,TGTGCCAGCAGCTCCGAGTGGGACAGGGACTCCTACGAGCAGTACTTC,CASSSEWDRDSYEQYF
NA,TRBJ2-7,NA,TRBV20-1,TGCAGTGCTACAACGACAGGCTACGAGCAGTACTTC,CSATTTGYEQYF